These 32 T cell receptor beta chains originate from one sample sequenced in a study of Ad26.COV2.S vaccination and SARS-CoV-2 variants. TCRdb's copy holds only in-frame clones and misses some; the assay was immunoSEQ multiplex PCR. The table includes about 350,000 clones, approximately 90% detected once. The material was peripheral blood, obtained after recovery from COVID-19. The receptors stem from a human donor who had recovered from COVID-19.

This clone showed up just once. For the CDR3, the DNA is TGTGCCAGCAGCTTAAATTCATATGGCTACACCTTC. Its translation: CASSLNSYGYTF. This rearrangement joins TRBV12-1 to TRBJ1-2; the table names TRBD1, a call not compared with the DNA. TRBV12-1 is given as a pseudogene. The CDR3 has 12 residues.

This chain joins TRBV7-9 and TRBJ2-1, with TRBD1 matching 7 bases. Germline-derived CDR1 and CDR2 are SEHNR and FQNEAQ (reference sequence). The CDR3 is 14 amino acids. With 5 bases clipped from V and 9 bases from J, the junction kept 10 bases outside the gene matches. In DNA, the CDR3 is TGTGCCAGCAGCCAAGACAGGGAGTGGAGTGAGCAGTTCTTC. Amino acid sequence: CASSQDREWSEQFF.

This chain links TRBV7-3 with TRBJ2-1; TRBD2 agrees at 9 bases. Trimming removed 4 bases from V and 7 bases from J; junction bases left unmatched: 8. The CDR3 sequence is 15 residues long. Germline V gene data show CDR1 as SGHTA and CDR2 as FQGTGA. In DNA, the CDR3 is TGTGCCAGCAGCTCGGCGGGGGGGCCTAGGAATGAGCAGTTCTTC. Translating gives CASSSAGGPRNEQFF.

This clone was seen more than once but under ten times. The genes are TRBV7-8 and TRBJ2-5; a weak D match, TRBD2 (5 bases). The CDR3 sequence is 15 residues long. Germline lookup yields CDR1 SGHVS and CDR2 FQNEAQ. V was shortened by 2 bases and J by 1 base, with 11 bases between the two germline ends. CDR3 coding DNA: TGTGCCAGCAGCTTACGTAGCGTACCCCAAGAGACCCAGTACTTC. It yields the protein CASSLRSVPQETQYF.

The chain combines TRBV7-2 with TRBJ1-3; D unclear. Germline CDR1 is SGHTA and CDR2 is FQGNSA. This CDR3 comprises 15 residues. The V end lost 1 base, the J end lost 0 bases, and 7 bases lay between the germline ends. CDR3 region: CASSLDSNSGNTIYF. In nucleotides, the CDR3 is TGTGCCAGCAGCTTAGACTCTAACTCTGGAAACACCATATATTTT.

This chain uses TRBV6-2 or TRBV6-3 with TRBJ2-5; 9 bases are shared with TRBD2. The germline CDR1 and CDR2 sequences are MNHEY and SVGEGT. CDR3 length: 15 residues. Trimming took 0 bases from V and 6 from J; bases not matched to a gene: 5. CDR3 bases: TGTGCCAGCAGTTACTCGGCGGGGGGGCTACAGACCCAGTACTTC. Its protein product is CASSYSAGGLQTQYF.

The chain links TRBV7-6 to TRBJ2-2; D is unclear. Germline CDR1 and CDR2: SGHVS and FNYEAQ. Deletions cut 0 bases from V and 2 bases from J, with 7 bases between. The CDR3 contains 15 residues. CDR3 residues: CASSLAHTNTGELFF. The CDR3 DNA reads as TGTGCCAGCAGCTTAGCGCACACCAACACCGGGGAGCTGTTTTTT.

The genes are TRBV3-1 (or the pseudogene TRBV3-2) and TRBJ1-2; 10 bases are a match to TRBD1. With 3 bases clipped from V and 2 bases from J, the junction kept 0 bases outside the gene matches. The CDR3 runs to 14 residues. Germline V gene data show CDR1 as LGHDT and CDR2 as YNNKEL (reference sequence). The CDR3 DNA follows: TGTGCCAGCAGCCAGGGACAGGGGAACTATGGCTACACCTTC. Translated, it gives CASSQGQGNYGYTF.

The V gene is TRBV15, the J gene TRBJ2-3, with 7 bases fitting TRBD2. The trim removed 0 bases at V and 2 bases at J, leaving 5 bases unmatched. This CDR3 is 16 amino acids long. Germline assignment: CDR1 LNHNV and CDR2 YYDKDF (reference sequence). In DNA form, the CDR3 reads TGTGCCACCAGCAGAGATGGCGGGGGAGCCACAGATACGCAGTATTTT. Its protein product is CATSRDGGGATDTQYF.

The chain recombines TRBV13 with TRBJ1-2; D ambiguous. The CDR3 length is 11 residues. Germline CDR1 and CDR2: PRHDT and FYEKMQ (reference sequence). Between the trimmed V and J ends, which lost 0 bases and 13 bases, there was a span of 9 bases. This CDR3 reads CASSLGPGPTF. As DNA, the CDR3 is TGTGCCAGCAGCTTAGGCCCCGGGCCCACCTTC. Combining the CDR3 with reference TRBV13 and TRBJ1-2 gives the whole variable domain AAGVIQSPRHLIKEKRETATLKCYPIPRHDTVYWYQQGPGQDPQFLISFYEKMQSDKGSIPDRFSAQQFSDYHSELNMSSLELGDSALYFCASSLGPGPTFGSGTRLTVV.

V usage is TRBV2 and J usage is TRBJ1-2; 7 positions match TRBD1. There are 14 residues in the CDR3. Trimming took 3 bases from V and 4 from J; bases not matched to a gene: 5. Per the germline V gene, CDR1 is SNHLY and CDR2 is FYNNEI. The CDR3 sequence: CASSEDGDSYGYTF. The DNA of the CDR3 is TGTGCCAGCAGTGAGGATGGGGACAGCTATGGCTACACCTTC.

On this clone: The sample has other DNA sequences that encode this CDR3 too. The J gene is TRBJ1-3, the V gene TRBV7-6; the D is unclear. CDR3 size: 16 residues. Germline V CDR1 and CDR2: SGHVS, FNYEAQ. V was pared by 1 base and J by 0 bases, with 10 bases between. CDR3 loop: CASSLVTGFSGNTIYF. The CDR3 DNA follows: TGTGCCAGCAGCTTAGTTACGGGATTCTCTGGAAACACCATATATTTT. Based on the CDR3 plus reference TRBV7-6 and TRBJ1-3, the full variable domain is GAGVSQSPRYKVTKRGQDVALRCDPISGHVSLYWYRQALGQGPEFLTYFNYEAQQDKSGLPNDRFSAERPEGSISTLTIQRTEQRDSAMYRCASSLVTGFSGNTIYFGEGSWLTVV.

This chain connects TRBV13 to TRBJ1-2, with a tentative D call TRBD1 (6 bases). V lost 5 bases and J 5 bases, leaving 9 bases between the germline ends. Germline V gene sequence: CDR1 PRHDT, CDR2 FYEKMQ (reference sequence). This CDR3 has 12 amino acids. The CDR3 DNA reads TGTGCCAGCAGCAGGACAGATTATGGCTACACCTTC. Protein: CASSRTDYGYTF.

The rearrangement joins TRBV12-3 or TRBV12-4 to TRBJ2-5; unclear D gene. This CDR3 spans 13 amino acids. The V end lost 5 bases, the J end lost 5 bases, and 12 bases lay between the germline ends. CDR3 residues: CASSPLIAETQYF. The CDR3 nucleotides are TGTGCCAGCAGTCCCCTTATTGCTGAGACCCAGTACTTC.

The genes are TRBV7-8 and TRBJ2-5; weak D call: TRBD1 (5 bases). Deletions cut 5 bases from V and 4 bases from J, with 8 bases between. This CDR3 has 12 amino acids. The germline V gene encodes CDR1 SGHVS and CDR2 FQNEAQ. CDR3 amino acids: CASSPQGETQYF. The CDR3, as DNA: TGTGCCAGCAGCCCTCAGGGAGAGACCCAGTACTTC.

The chain joins TRBV7-2 to TRBJ1-2; D gene uncertain. Trimming pared 5 bases from V and 4 bases from J, leaving 11 bases between. CDR3 length: 13 amino acids. Germline CDR1 reads SGHTA; CDR2 reads FQGNSA. CDR3 nucleotides: TGTGCCAGCAGCGCCCACGCAAGCTATGGCTACACCTTC. Its translation: CASSAHASYGYTF.

The chain recombines TRBV5-6 with TRBJ1-2; the D is unclear. V was clipped by 0 bases and J by 2 bases, with 11 bases between them. The germline V gene encodes CDR1 SGHDT and CDR2 YYEEEE. The CDR3 contains 15 residues. CDR3 bases: TGTGCCAGCAGCTTGGTGAACACGGGGAACTATGGCTACACCTTC. This gives the protein CASSLVNTGNYGYTF.

V usage is TRBV7-2 and J usage is TRBJ1-4, with a tentative D call TRBD1 (5 bases). The CDR3 spans 15 residues. V shed 5 bases and J shed 8 bases, with 18 bases lying between them. Germline assignment: CDR1 SGHTA and CDR2 FQGNSA. CDR3 DNA sequence: TGTGCCAGCAGCCCGGGGACGGTCTGGTGGGAAAAACTGTTTTTT. This translates into CASSPGTVWWEKLFF.

This sequence joins TRBV6-6 and TRBJ2-5; a possible D gene is TRBD2 (6 bases). The CDR3 sequence is 14 residues long. Germline loops: CDR1 MNHNY, CDR2 SVGAGI (reference sequence). Between the trimmed V and J ends, which lost 4 bases and 3 bases, there was a span of 12 bases. CDR3 bases: TGTGCCAGCAGTTCGACTAGGGTAGAAGAGACCCAGTACTTC. Translation gives CASSSTRVEETQYF.

The rearrangement links TRBV4-1 to TRBJ1-4, with D possibly TRBD1 on 5 matching bases. Trimming removed 4 bases from V and 8 bases from J, with 14 bases in between. There are 14 residues in the CDR3. The germline gives CDR1 MGHRA, CDR2 YSYEKL. The CDR3 region is CASSLGHVAEKLFF. The DNA of the CDR3 is TGCGCCAGCAGCCTTGGACACGTTGCGGAAAAACTGTTTTTT.

Remarks on this clone: This CDR3 is also generated by other DNA sequences in the sample. The V call is TRBV13, the J call TRBJ2-5, with D tentatively TRBD1 or TRBD2 (5 bases each). The germline V gene encodes CDR1 PRHDT and CDR2 FYEKMQ (reference sequence). This CDR3 has 13 amino acids. V shed 0 bases and J shed 3 bases, with 5 bases lying between them. The CDR3, as DNA: TGTGCCAGCAGCTTAGGGGGGGAAGAGACCCAGTACTTC. Protein sequence: CASSLGGEETQYF.

The rearrangement joins TRBV7-8 to TRBJ1-2, with D possibly matching TRBD1 (5 bases). Between the trimmed V and J ends, which lost 3 bases and 4 bases, there was a span of 12 bases. Germline values: CDR1 SGHVS, CDR2 FQNEAQ. The CDR3 sequence is 14 residues long. CDR3 amino acids: CASSLEGIGYGYTF. In DNA form, the CDR3 reads TGTGCCAGCAGCTTGGAGGGGATCGGCTATGGCTACACCTTC.

The chain employs TRBV27 and TRBJ2-1; TRBD1 aligns across 8 bases. CDR1 and CDR2 from the germline V gene are MNHEY and SMNVEV (reference sequence). The CDR3 is 17 residues long. Unmatched junction bases numbered 12, after V lost 5 bases and J lost 3 bases. The CDR3 bases are TGTGCCAGCAGTCCGCTCACGACAGGGGACATCTACAATGAGCAGTTCTTC. Its protein is CASSPLTTGDIYNEQFF.

This chain joins TRBV7-2 and TRBJ2-3; 7 bases align to TRBD1. Germline loops: CDR1 SGHTA, CDR2 FQGNSA. This CDR3 has 15 residues. Trimming took 5 bases from V and 2 from J; bases not matched to a gene: 7. CDR3 nucleotide sequence: TGTGCCAGCAGCCCCGAGGGGGCAAACACAGATACGCAGTATTTT. Protein: CASSPEGANTDTQYF.

The chain carries TRBV5-1 and TRBJ1-1; D gene uncertain. Germline loops: CDR1 SGHRS, CDR2 YFSETQ. The germline V and J ends were trimmed by 5 bases and 0 bases, with 14 bases remaining between them. This CDR3 is built from 15 residues. The CDR3 nucleotides are TGCGCCAGCAGAAATGGACCGATCATGAACACTGAAGCTTTCTTT. Its protein is CASRNGPIMNTEAFF. Using reference TRBV5-1 and TRBJ1-1 for the parts outside the CDR3, the full variable domain is KAGVTQTPRYLIKTRGQQVTLSCSPISGHRSVSWYQQTPGQGLQFLFEYFSETQRNKGNFPGRFSGRQFSNSRSEMNVSTLELGDSALYLCASRNGPIMNTEAFFGQGTRLTVV.

CDR3 loop: CASGPRELIYGYTF. Here the CDR3 DNA reads TGTGCTAGTGGTCCCCGGGAATTGATCTATGGCTACACCTTC. The chain recombines TRBV12-5 with TRBJ1-2; the D is unclear. The germline CDR1 and CDR2 sequences are LGHNT and FRNRAP. V was cut by 5 bases and J by 4 bases, with 14 bases left in between. This CDR3 spans 14 amino acids.

The chain has TRBV9 and TRBJ1-6; 8 bases fit TRBD1. CDR1 is SGDLS, CDR2 YYNGEE, per germline. Trimming removed 4 bases from V and 8 bases from J; junction bases left unmatched: 8. The CDR3 is 15 residues long. CDR3 nucleotides: TGTGCCAGCAGCAACCAGGACAGGGCCGATTCACCCCTCCACTTT. Encoded protein: CASSNQDRADSPLHF.

This rearrangement joins TRBV3-1 (or the pseudogene TRBV3-2) to TRBJ1-2, with D perhaps TRBD1 (5 bases). The CDR3 is made up of 16 amino acids. Trimming removed 2 bases at V and 8 bases at J, with 21 bases between. Germline CDR1 reads LGHDT; CDR2 reads YNNKEL (reference sequence). The CDR3, as DNA: TGTGCCAGCAGCCAATTTACCACTGGGGGGATAGAGGGCTACACCTTC. Amino acid sequence: CASSQFTTGGIEGYTF.

The J gene is TRBJ1-6, the V gene TRBV5-1, with no clear D. The CDR3 is 14 residues long. The ends were cut back, 1 base at V and 4 bases at J, with 6 bases in the middle. Germline CDR1 is SGHRS and CDR2 is YFSETQ. For the CDR3, the DNA is TGCGCCAGCAGCTTGTTGGGTTATAATTCACCCCTCCACTTT. It is translated as CASSLLGYNSPLHF.

As to this clone: The same CDR3 can be traced to other DNA sequences in this sample. The chain links TRBV14 to TRBJ1-2; D is possibly TRBD1 (5 bases). Looked up from germline, CDR1 is SGHDN and CDR2 is FVKESK. The CDR3 has 15 residues. V was trimmed by 4 bases and J by 0 bases, leaving 12 bases between them. The CDR3 DNA reads as TGTGCCAGCAGCCTCGGGACGTACTCTAACTATGGCTACACCTTC. Translation: CASSLGTYSNYGYTF.

The V gene is TRBV27, the J gene TRBJ2-5, with no clear D. Trimming pared 7 bases from V and 0 bases from J, leaving 12 bases between. The CDR3 contains 14 residues. CDR1 is MNHEY, CDR2 SMNVEV, per germline (reference sequence). CDR3 sequence: CASTKLGYQETQYF. The DNA for the CDR3 is TGTGCCAGCACTAAGTTGGGGTACCAAGAGACCCAGTACTTC.

This chain links TRBV2 with TRBJ1-5; D might be TRBD1 (5 bases). V shed 6 bases and J shed 1 base, with 19 bases lying between them. CDR3 length: 17 residues. In germline, CDR1 is SNHLY, CDR2 FYNNEI. CDR3 protein: CASSANLGLGSNQPQHF. The CDR3 DNA sequence: TGTGCCAGCAGCGCTAACCTGGGACTGGGAAGCAATCAGCCCCAGCATTTT.